This paragraph covers one TCR beta chain sequence. This clone appeared once. Its cognate antigen has yet to be identified. No base quality values were provided; no much bigger clone lies one nucleotide off. The sample's time point label, decoded: cycle 4 day 1 (C4D1), after five to seven weeks of nivolumab. Relapse after autologous stem cell transplantation had occurred in all trial patients, and cohorts A, B and C were distinguished by prior brentuximab vedotin exposure. Using a Miltenyi CD4+ T cell isolation kit, CD4+ T cells were purified from thawed PBMCs through magnetic negative selection. The trial cohort was composed of 56 patients with relapsed/refractory classical Hodgkin lymphoma, for whom complete response, partial response or progressive disease was recorded as best overall response. Single-agent nivolumab was administered to trial patients in the multi-cohort phase II CheckMate 205 trial. An independent review committee assessed best overall response using the 2007 International Working Group response criteria. PBMCs from the trial were collected at three points: immediately before nivolumab initiation (C1D1), and during therapy at cycle 2 day 1 and cycle 4 day 1. Peripheral blood was collected in 8 mL Vacutainer Cell Preparation Tubes, from which PBMCs were isolated by centrifugation and then cryopreserved. Purified CD4+ and CD8+ fractions were prepared only for cases where an additional PBMC sample was available. Magnetically labelled cells were depleted on LS columns in a quadroMACS separator, and the flow-through was collected as the purified fraction.

The Qiagen DNeasy kit was used to extract genomic DNA both from unsorted PBMCs and from the negatively selected CD4+ and CD8+ fractions. Using primers that anneal to V and J segments, immunoSEQ multiplex PCR amplified the TCR beta CDR3 regions. A synthetic immune receptor repertoire was used to minimize amplification bias, and any remaining bias was removed computationally after sequencing. Per the source publication's procedure: Custom Python scripts were used to quantify repertoire diversity as the Shannon entropy index. Unsorted, CD4+ and CD8+ repertoires were examined separately, except in combined analyses, for which CD4+ and CD8+ sequences were merged in silico. Clonal expansion was defined as at least a 2-fold frequency increase after treatment relative to C1D1, with a pseudocount of 0.5 for undetected baseline clones. Clones with 0 or 1 copy at C1D1 were defined as singleton clones, while clones with 2 or more copies were defined as non-singleton clones. Clones expanded in unsorted samples were assigned a CD4+, CD8+ or unknown annotation through matching of protein sequences in sorted samples from the same patient. Wilcoxon tests were applied to paired samples to test diversity changes from C1D1 to C4D1. Here the immuneACCESS table is served through TCRdb, limited to in-frame sequences with V and J called. Missing clones are a known gap in these copies; in checked studies unresolved V genes cover under half, and the rest lacks a known reason. Clonal size and the V and J genes are those of that table, whereas D and trimming came from the DNA. The sample records under 20,000 clones, about 68% of which are singletons. The ten largest account for 2% to 2.5% of the sample.

The data were obtained in a study of PD-1 blockade in classical Hodgkin lymphoma (dated by TCRdb to between 2020 and 2021). A note on the overall study: Nivolumab dosing was 3 mg/kg intravenously every 2 weeks, continuing until either disease progression or unacceptable toxicity. The study used TCR beta sequencing and CyTOF to define a peripheral blood immune signature of response to PD-1 blockade in classical Hodgkin lymphoma.

General study outcomes and caveats: Only a single clinical trial cohort was studied, and what caused the repertoire differences, possibly disease activity or prior therapy, remained undefined. CD4+ but not CD8+ TCR diversity rose significantly by C4D1 (p=0.0027 vs p=0.16), most apparent in complete responders (p=0.02). Patients starting nivolumab less than 1 year after ASCT had lower diversity and were excluded from later analyses to avoid confounding by immune reconstitution. Baseline TCR diversity was reported as lower in newly diagnosed patients than in healthy donors, and lower still in relapsed/refractory patients. Trial patients with a complete response had baseline diversity similar to that of newly diagnosed patients, while partial responders and progressors had significantly lower diversity.

CDR3 length: 14 amino acids, cysteine to phenylalanine. Of the read, only the CDR3 DNA is kept; its 42 bases are in frame from base 1. As encoded in the germline V gene, CDR1 is KGHSH while CDR2 is LQKENI. V and J are trimmed by 5 bases and 0 bases, and the gene matches miss 3 bases of the junction. Source: CD4+ T cells from blood, taken before the fourth cycle of nivolumab. The receptor's source is a human donor with classical Hodgkin lymphoma. The chain was built from TRBV18 and TRBJ1-1, and 7 bases in between align with TRBD1. CDR3 protein: CASSSGTVNTEAFF. In nucleotide form, the sequence is TGTGCCAGCTCATCCGGGACAGTGAACACTGAAGCTTTCTTT.